This TCR beta chain was sequenced during a study of shared clonotypes between healthy human individuals. Study-level background: Two women and a few men aged 18 to 49 served as donors. Study outcomes and limitations: Clonotypes shared by all four sorted-subset donors had higher generation probabilities than non-shared clonotypes.

TCRdb keeps only in-frame clones here, not all; method: immunoSEQ multiplex PCR. The sample contains 2 million to 3 million clones, around nine tenths of which appear only once. This CDR3 comprises 16 residues. Germline CDR1 is LNHDA and CDR2 is SQIVND (reference sequence). Trimming took 6 bases from V and 2 from J, leaving 17 bases between them. Details on this clone: Its antigen is unidentified.

This chain joins TRBV19 and TRBJ1-5; no clear D. Sequenced sample: naive CD4+ T cells sorted from blood. Subset defined: CD45RA+ positively selected. The source is a man aged 18-30 years in good health. The CDR3 DNA sequence: TGTGCCAGTAGGCAACGGGGAGGGTCAGGCAATCAGCCCCAGCATTTT. It is translated as CASRQRGGSGNQPQHF.